This TCR beta chain is from a study of tumour-infiltrating T cells in Burkitt lymphoma. Study at large: Repertoire clonality predicted overall and progression-free survival.

The CDR3 runs to 14 residues. The germline CDR1 and CDR2 sequences are SGHVS and FNYEAQ. Trimming shortened V by 2 bases and J by 6 bases, and 8 bases separated the two germline ends. Sequenced by immunoSEQ multiplex PCR; TCRdb stores in-frame clones only, minus some. Of over a thousand clones in the sample, 17% are singletons; the top ten hold about 8.9%. This chain joins TRBV7-6 and TRBJ1-6, with no clear D. This clonotype was sampled from a human donor with diffuse large B-cell lymphoma. Sequencing was performed on tumor tissue. CDR3 in amino acids: CASSLKLGNSPLHF. The CDR3, as DNA: TGTGCCAGCAGCTTAAAGTTGGGTAATTCACCCCTCCACTTT.